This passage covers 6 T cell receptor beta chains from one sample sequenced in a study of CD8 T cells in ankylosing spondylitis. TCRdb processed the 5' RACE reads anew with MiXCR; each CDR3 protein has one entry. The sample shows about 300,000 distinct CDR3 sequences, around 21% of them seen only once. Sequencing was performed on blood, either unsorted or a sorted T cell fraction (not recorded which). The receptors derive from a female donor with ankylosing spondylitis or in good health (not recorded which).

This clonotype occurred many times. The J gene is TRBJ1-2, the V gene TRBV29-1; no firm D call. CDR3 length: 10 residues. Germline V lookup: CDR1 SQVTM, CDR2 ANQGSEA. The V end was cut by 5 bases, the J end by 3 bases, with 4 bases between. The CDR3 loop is CSVRDYGYTF. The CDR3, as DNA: TGCAGCGTTAGGGACTATGGCTACACCTTC.

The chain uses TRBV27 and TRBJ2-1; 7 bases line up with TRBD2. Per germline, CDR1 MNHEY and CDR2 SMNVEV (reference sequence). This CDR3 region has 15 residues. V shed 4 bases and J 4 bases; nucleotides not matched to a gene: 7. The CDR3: CASSWPSGAYNEQFF. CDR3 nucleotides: TGTGCCAGCAGTTGGCCTAGCGGAGCATACAATGAGCAGTTCTTC.

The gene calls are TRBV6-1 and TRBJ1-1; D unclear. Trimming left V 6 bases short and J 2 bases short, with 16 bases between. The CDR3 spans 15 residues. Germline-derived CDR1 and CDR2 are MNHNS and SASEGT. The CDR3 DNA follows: TGTGCCAGCAGCCATAAGCGGGTACGAAACACTGAAGCTTTCTTT. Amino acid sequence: CASSHKRVRNTEAFF.

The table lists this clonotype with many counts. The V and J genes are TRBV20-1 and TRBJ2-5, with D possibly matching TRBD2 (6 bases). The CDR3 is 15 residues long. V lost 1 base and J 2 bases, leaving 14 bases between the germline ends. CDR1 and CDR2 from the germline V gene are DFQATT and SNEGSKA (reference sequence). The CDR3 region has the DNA TGCAGTGCTAGAGTGGGGACGGGGAGGCAAGAGACCCAGTACTTC. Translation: CSARVGTGRQETQYF.

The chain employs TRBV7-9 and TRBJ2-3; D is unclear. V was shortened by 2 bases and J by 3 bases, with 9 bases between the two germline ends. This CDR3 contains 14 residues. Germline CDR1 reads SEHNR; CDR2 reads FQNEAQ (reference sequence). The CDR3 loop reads CASSLLPGTDTQYF. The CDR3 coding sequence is TGTGCCAGCAGCTTACTACCCGGGACAGATACGCAGTATTTT.

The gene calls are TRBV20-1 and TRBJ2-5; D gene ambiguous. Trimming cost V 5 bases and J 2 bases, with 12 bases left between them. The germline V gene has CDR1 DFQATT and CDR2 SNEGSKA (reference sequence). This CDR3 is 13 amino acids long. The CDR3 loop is CSALVAAQETQYF. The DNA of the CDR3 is TGCAGTGCTCTGGTGGCGGCTCAAGAGACCCAGTACTTC.